This TCR beta chain is drawn from a study of Ad26.COV2.S vaccination and SARS-CoV-2 variants (dated by TCRdb to 2020 to 2023). Context from the whole study: Donors in the vaccine arm were drawn from COV1001, a phase I-IIa trial of Ad26.COV2.S in healthy adults that was multicentre, randomized, double-blind and placebo-controlled. Investigators did not know the trial group allocation while performing experiments and assessing outcomes. A total of roughly 30 samples were included in the TCR-sequenced set, comprising approximately 20 Ad26.COV2.S vaccine recipients, 5 placebo recipients and 8 SARS-CoV-2 convalescent individuals. TCRbeta repertoire sequencing served as the tool for gauging how specific and how broad the SARS-CoV-2-reactive T cell receptors were following Ad26.COV2.S vaccination. Participants in the trial were split at random into five groups of five each, receiving low-dose or high-dose Ad26.COV2.S once or twice, or else placebo on both occasions. Dosing of Ad26.COV2.S was intramuscular, at either 5x10^10 or 1x10^11 viral particles, delivered as one shot or as two shots spaced 56 days apart. Results and caveats for the whole study, not just this receptor: After vaccination, spike-specific CD8+ and CD4+ T cell responses were reported to show substantial breadth. The study lacked the statistical power to compare responses across vaccine doses or regimens. Vaccine and placebo recipients had comparable non-spike TCR breadth, which fits with the vaccine containing only spike. It was noted by the authors that total T cell responses may have been underestimated by the TCR breadth and depth analyses. Spike-specific TCR breadth was higher in Ad26.COV2.S recipients than in placebo recipients (P = 0.0014).

The immunoSEQ Assay was the method used to sequence TCRbeta CDR3 regions. After extraction, genomic DNA underwent amplification by bias-controlled multiplex PCR, followed by high-throughput sequencing. The published analysis was carried out like this. Collapsing and filtering of sequences were performed to quantify the absolute abundance of each unique TCRbeta CDR3 region. Usable DNA was measured by amplifying reference genes present in all nucleated cells, and TCRbeta template counts were normalized to that usable DNA to estimate T cell fraction. Repertoire TCRs were annotated as SARS-CoV-2-specific when V gene, CDR3 amino acid sequence and J gene were exactly matched to a known reactive TCR set. MIRA supplied the reference SARS-CoV-2 TCR set, which was filtered for enrichment in COVID-19-positive ImmuneCODE repertoires so that public or cross-reactive TCRs were removed. Using the MIRA antigens, annotated TCRs were further analysed by specific ORF or by position within an ORF. Breadth was defined as annotated unique rearrangements over total unique productive rearrangements; depth was the summed frequency of those rearrangements. Group comparisons of TCR breadth used two-sided Wilcoxon rank-sum tests. Not all clones reach the TCRdb copy of this immuneACCESS table, which keeps in-frame sequences only. Checked studies attribute under half of the gap to unresolved V genes and leave the rest unexplained. The V and J calls and clone size are taken from that table; D and trimming were inferred from the DNA. The sample table lists approximately 400,000 clones, around 83% of them with a count of one. Less than 4% of the sample belongs to the ten largest clones.

As for this clone: Its antigen is still unknown. No much larger clonotype is one base removed from it; base qualities were not supplied.

This sample's treatment or condition label indicates: some 20 received Ad26.COV2.S at low or high dose, single or two shots; about 5 received placebo; per-sample allocation not given. Repertoires of vaccine and placebo recipients were sequenced from samples taken on day 63 after the first injection. Between 29 July and 7 August 2020, Cohort 1b enrolled about 27 adults aged 18-55 years at one site in Boston, USA. As a vaccine, Ad26.COV2.S was a replication-incompetent adenovirus type 26 vector that expressed a prefusion-stabilized SARS-CoV-2 spike protein derived from the original Wuhan strain. The V end loses 5 bases and the J end loses 5 bases, and a stretch of 19 bases separates them. Looking up the germline V gene yields CDR1 KGHSH and CDR2 LQKENI. The CDR3 covers 15 residues, taking in both the cysteine and the phenylalanine. Just the 45-base CDR3 DNA is kept, in frame starting at base 1.

Specimen: peripheral blood, collected in a trial of Ad26.COV2.S vaccine versus placebo. This clonotype was obtained from a person between 18 and 65 years old who received the Ad26.COV2.S COVID-19 vaccine or a placebo. The chain is made from TRBV18 and TRBJ2-7, with TRBD1 tentatively as D gene (6 bases match). The CDR3 region: CASSTETGSGDEQYF. The DNA is as follows: TGTGCCAGCTCAACGGAGACAGGATCCGGAGACGAGCAGTACTTC.